Below, one T cell receptor beta chain is given with its context. Its antigen is still unknown. Base qualities are not recorded, but no much larger clone differs from it by a single base. The CDR3 goes from the cysteine to the phenylalanine over 12 residues. Of all the DNA, just the CDR3 is kept, 36 bases in frame from base 1. CDR1 and CDR2 are read off the germline V gene as SGHDN and FVKESK. V is shortened by 0 bases, J by 12 bases, and the region joining them spans 9 bases. The CDR3 regions of human TCRbeta chains were analyzed by immunosequencing. Turning to the authors' computational methods: TCRs in the repertoires were compared against a reference library of SARS-CoV-2-specific TCRs that had been generated with the MIRA antigen-specificity platform. Breadth meant the fraction of unique TCRs that were SARS-CoV-2-associated, whereas depth meant the fraction of total T cells that were SARS-CoV-2-associated. Using the MIRA data, each spike-specific TCR was assigned both to the spike region to which the TCR was reactive and to a CD4 or CD8 class. Log10-transformed breadth and depth values were compared by one-way ANOVA with Sidak's multiple comparisons tests. What TCRdb holds here is the immuneACCESS table cut down to in-frame rearrangements. Part of the clones is not present; checked against another copy, under half of the missing clones reflect an unresolved V gene, and the others are unexplained. V and J calls and clone size are given by that table; D and trimming were obtained from the DNA. This sample lists about 210,000 clones; 94% were detected once. The top ten clonotypes cover around 1.5% of the sample.

Sample time point, as interpreted from the label and publication: about 28 days (+/-7) after the second vaccine dose. This specimen's treatment or condition label, interpreted: meningococcal conjugate vaccine given as trial control. Samples from vaccinated people were obtained from the UK trials COV001 and COV002, which included a single-blind randomized controlled phase 2/3 trial of AZD1222 (ChAdOx1 nCoV-19) in healthy adults. Trial participant PBMC samples were collected at day 0 and day 28 after the second dose for TCRbeta chain sequencing. The sample comes from a study of T cell responses to AZD1222 COVID-19 vaccine (dated by TCRdb to 2020 to 2022). About the full investigation: A total of 230 to 250 trial participants underwent TCR sequencing, of whom roughly 210 had received two doses of AZD1222 and some 25 had received two doses of the MenACWY control vaccine. Trial participants were enrolled by age into subgroups of 18-55, 56-69 and 70-plus years, and roughly 150, 30 and 60 TCR-sequenced participants, respectively, were included in these subgroups.

On the study overall, not on this receptor specifically: Because no day 14 peak-response samples were available, the repertoires could be characterized only after the peak T cell response. The whole spike protein was spanned by vaccine-associated CD4 TCRs, and dominant responses were seen in regions 160-218 and 743-854. Epitopes outside the regions mutated in the B.1.351 and B.1.1.7 variants were reportedly recognized by nearly half of the unique spike-specific TCRs. Conclusions about previously exposed vaccinees are limited, since just a handful of AZD1222 recipients were seropositive for SARS-CoV-2 at baseline. Participants were mostly white British, with more females than males. The authors suggested clonal diversity may have been underestimated. After two AZD1222 doses, both the breadth and the depth of spike-specific TCRs were significantly higher than at day 0 and than in MenACWY recipients. In the small 56-69-year group, the increase in depth fell short of significance, most likely because of low power.

The V and J segments used are TRBV14 and TRBJ2-1, with no confident D gene call. This clonotype was obtained from an adult who received the MenACWY meningococcal vaccine as a control. The sequencing used peripheral blood, collected 28 days after the second dose of the MenACWY control vaccine. The CDR3 reads as follows: CASSQERVRQFF. The nucleotide sequence reads as follows: TGTGCCAGCAGCCAAGAACGAGTGAGGCAGTTCTTC.